What follows are 16 T cell receptor beta chains derived from one specimen sequenced in a study of patients and donors after allogeneic stem cell transplantation. TCRdb processed the RT-PCR reads anew with MiXCR; each CDR3 protein has one entry. The sample lists about a million distinct CDR3 sequences, roughly 18% seen once, with under 6.5% in the top ten. The sequenced sample was blood, either unsorted or a sorted T cell fraction (not recorded which). These receptors were taken from a human donor who was either an allogeneic HSCT recipient or a stem cell or donor lymphocyte infusion donor (not recorded which). It is not recorded whose cells these are; they may come from a transplant donor.

This clonotype was counted between two and nine times. The chain recombines TRBV6-1 with TRBJ2-4, with a weak D call TRBD1 (6 bases). CDR3 length: 17 amino acids. From germline, CDR1 is MNHNS and CDR2 SASEGT. V was shortened by 1 base and J by 1 base, with 14 bases between the two germline ends. The CDR3, as DNA: TGTGCCAGCAGTGAAGGGATCGGGCAGGGGGCCAAAAACATTCAGTACTTC. It is translated as CASSEGIGQGAKNIQYF.

CDR3 sequence: CASSVTSGYSDTQYF. DNA of the CDR3: TGTGCCAGCAGCGTAACTAGCGGCTACTCAGATACGCAGTATTTT. The rearrangement uses TRBV9 and TRBJ2-3, with TRBD2 identical over 8 bases. Looked up from germline, CDR1 is SGDLS and CDR2 is YYNGEE. CDR3 length: 15 residues. V dropped 1 base and J dropped 4; count of bases not matched to a gene: 5.

The chain uses TRBV30 and TRBJ2-1; D is unclear. This CDR3 is 15 amino acids long. With 0 bases removed from V and 3 bases from J, the gap between germline ends came to 12 bases. Germline V gene data show CDR1 as GTSNPN and CDR2 as SVGIG (reference sequence). CDR3 DNA sequence: TGTGCCTGGAGTGTATTCGGCGAGGACTACAATGAGCAGTTCTTC. It yields the protein CAWSVFGEDYNEQFF.

CDR3 residues: CASSGEKRDNEQFF. CDR3 sequence (DNA): TGTGCCAGCAGCGGGGAAAAAAGGGACAATGAGCAGTTCTTC. The gene calls are TRBV7-9 and TRBJ2-1; no clear D. The CDR3 is 14 residues long. The V gene lost 5 bases and the J gene lost 5 bases, with 13 bases spanning the gap. Per the germline V gene, CDR1 is SEHNR and CDR2 is FQNEAQ (reference sequence).

This clonotype was seen more than once but under ten times. The chain carries TRBV14 and TRBJ2-7; D is unresolved. The CDR3 sequence is 14 residues long. V dropped 0 bases and J dropped 3 bases, with 9 bases sitting between them. Germline CDR1 SGHDN, CDR2 FVKESK. In DNA, the CDR3 is TGTGCCAGCAGCCAAGACGGGCTAATCTACGAGCAGTACTTC. This codes for CASSQDGLIYEQYF. The full variable domain, with the rest looked up from reference TRBV14 and TRBJ2-7, is EAGVTQFPSHSVIEKGQTVTLRCDPISGHDNLYWYRRVMGKEIKFLLHFVKESKQDESGMPNNRFLAERTGGTYSTLKVQPAELEDSGVYFCASSQDGLIYEQYFGPGTRLTVT.

The gene calls are TRBV6-1 and TRBJ1-4, with TRBD1 identical over 11 bases. The CDR3 runs 15 residues. Per the germline V gene, CDR1 is MNHNS and CDR2 is SASEGT. The J segment lost 7 bases and the V segment lost 6 bases, leaving 7 bases of the junction unmatched. CDR3 region: CASSLMGTGGEKLFF. The CDR3 DNA reads as TGTGCCAGCAGCCTGATGGGGACAGGGGGTGAAAAACTGTTTTTT.

This clonotype was counted only a few times. V is TRBV27 and J is TRBJ1-1, with 7 bases lining up with TRBD1. Germline V CDR1 and CDR2: MNHEY, SMNVEV (reference sequence). CDR3 length equals 14 residues. V lost 5 bases to trimming and J lost 4 bases; unmatched junction nucleotides: 7. Here the CDR3 DNA reads TGTGCCAGCAGTGAACAGGGGATTTTCACTGAAGCTTTCTTT. It is translated as CASSEQGIFTEAFF.

The chain has TRBV5-1 and TRBJ2-1; possibly TRBD2 for D (6 bases). Germline V gene sequence: CDR1 SGHRS, CDR2 YFSETQ. The CDR3 extends over 15 amino acids. V was pared by 0 bases and J by 5 bases, with 12 bases between. The chain's CDR3 is CASSLERGGNNEQFF. CDR3 sequence (DNA): TGCGCCAGCAGCTTGGAGCGTGGGGGGAACAATGAGCAGTTCTTC.

This clonotype was recorded a few times. The chain has TRBV5-4 and TRBJ2-7; a possible D gene is TRBD1 (5 bases). Looked up from germline, CDR1 is SGHNT and CDR2 is YYREEE (reference sequence). V dropped 4 bases and J dropped 3 bases, with 17 bases sitting between them. The CDR3 covers 15 residues. The CDR3 is CASSKPRAVGYEQYF. The CDR3 DNA sequence: TGTGCCAGCAGCAAACCCAGGGCAGTAGGCTACGAGCAGTACTTC.

The chain couples TRBV9 to TRBJ2-6; D remains unclear. Germline values: CDR1 SGDLS, CDR2 YYNGEE. The V end was cut by 3 bases, the J end by 4 bases, with 11 bases between. CDR3 length: 15 residues. CDR3 sequence (DNA): TGTGCCAGCAGCGACGGTAGCTCAGGGGCCAACGTCCTGACTTTC. Its protein product is CASSDGSSGANVLTF.

The chain is built from TRBV10-3 and TRBJ2-2, with D unclear. Germline V gives CDR1 ENHRY, CDR2 SYGVKD. V was shortened by 10 bases and J by 4 bases, with 19 bases between the two germline ends. The CDR3 is 15 residues long. The DNA for the CDR3 is TGTGCCACCCGCCCGGCTAGGCCCCTCACCGGGGAGCTGTTTTTT. It specifies CATRPARPLTGELFF.

This clonotype appeared a few times. The chain has TRBV12-3 or TRBV12-4 and TRBJ1-1; D gene uncertain. Trimming left V 5 bases short and J 4 bases short, with 14 bases between. The CDR3 is 14 amino acids. The CDR3 protein is CASSPSLGGTEAFF. For the CDR3, the DNA is TGTGCCAGCAGTCCGAGCCTTGGCGGCACTGAAGCTTTCTTT.

The J gene is TRBJ1-5, the V gene TRBV7-8, with TRBD1 as a possible D gene (6 bases). Deletions cut 8 bases from V and 0 bases from J, with 17 bases between. Germline loops: CDR1 SGHVS, CDR2 FQNEAQ. This CDR3 comprises 16 residues. The CDR3 protein is CASGSRQADSNQPQHF. CDR3 bases: TGTGCCAGCGGGTCGCGACAGGCAGATAGCAATCAGCCCCAGCATTTT.

V and J are TRBV7-6 and TRBJ1-2; D gene unclear. The CDR3 runs 18 residues. The ends were cut back, 5 bases at V and 8 bases at J, with 30 bases in the middle. The germline V gene has CDR1 SGHVS and CDR2 FNYEAQ. The CDR3 nucleotides read TGTGCCAGCAGCCAAAGCGGGCCAGCTTCCCCTCGTCAATTGGGCTACACCTTC. Translation gives CASSQSGPASPRQLGYTF.

This clonotype showed up just a few times. The chain employs TRBV4-1 and TRBJ2-5; TRBD2 matches at 9 bases. Unmatched junction bases numbered 5, after V lost 4 bases and J lost 2 bases. There are 15 residues in the CDR3. CDR1 and CDR2 from the germline V gene are MGHRA and YSYEKL. The CDR3 DNA is TGCGCCAGCAGCCCCGGGACTAGCCTGCAAGAGACCCAGTACTTC. Its protein is CASSPGTSLQETQYF.

The sample holds a few counts of this clonotype. For the CDR3, the DNA is TGCAGTGCTAGAGACTCCCGAGTAGGGGCCTACGAGCAGTACTTC. Translated: CSARDSRVGAYEQYF. The chain combines TRBV20-1 with TRBJ2-7, with D perhaps TRBD1 (5 bases). Trimming shortened V by 0 bases and J by 2 bases, and 14 bases separated the two germline ends. The CDR3 is 15 residues long. CDR1 and CDR2 from the germline V gene are DFQATT and SNEGSKA (reference sequence).